The 5 T cell receptor beta chains listed next were all sequenced from one sample in a study of Graves' ophthalmopathy and Graves' hyperthyroidism. Amplified TCR beta CDR3 regions were obtained using RNA transcripts as template. In the first round, RT-PCR was carried out with HTBI primers, and a multiplex PCR formed the second round. One entry per CDR3 protein results from TCRdb running MiXCR on the multiplex PCR reads. The sample has almost 750,000 distinct CDR3 sequences; 40% are singletons. The sequenced sample was peripheral blood. The receptors were sampled from an adult man with Graves' ophthalmopathy.

The chain is built from TRBV7-3 and TRBJ1-2, with 7 bases identical to TRBD1. The CDR3 consists of 13 residues. CDR1 and CDR2 (germline): SGHTA, FQGTGA. V was pared by 5 bases and J by 7 bases, with 7 bases of the junction left unmatched. CDR3 region: CASSATGHGGYTF. DNA for the CDR3: TGTGCCAGCAGCGCGACAGGGCACGGTGGCTACACCTTC.

The chain has TRBV9 and TRBJ1-4; a weak D match, TRBD1 (5 bases). The germline V gene encodes CDR1 SGDLS and CDR2 YYNGEE. The CDR3 is 12 amino acids. V was trimmed by 4 bases and J by 11 bases, leaving 12 bases between them. DNA of the CDR3: TGTGCCAGCAGCCCCCGGTCAGGGAAACTGTTTTTT. Protein sequence: CASSPRSGKLFF.

The chain employs TRBV29-1 and TRBJ1-2; 10 bases agree with TRBD1. From germline, CDR1 is SQVTM and CDR2 ANQGSEA. The CDR3 is 14 amino acids. Unmatched junction bases numbered 10, after V lost 7 bases and J lost 5 bases. The CDR3 DNA sequence: TGCAGCGATCTCTTCGGGACAGGGGCGTATGGCTACACCTTC. It yields the protein CSDLFGTGAYGYTF.

A few counts support this clonotype. The chain carries TRBV7-9 and TRBJ2-7; D remains unclear. The CDR3 extends over 12 amino acids. Trimming cost V 5 bases and J 7 bases, with 12 bases left between them. CDR1 is SEHNR, CDR2 FQNEAQ, per germline (reference sequence). DNA for the CDR3: TGTGCCAGCAGCCGCCAGCATTTGGAGCAGTACTTC. Amino acids: CASSRQHLEQYF.

This clonotype came up a few times. The CDR3 sequence: CASSLTGVRIKNTGELFF. The CDR3 DNA reads as TGTGCCAGCAGTTTGACAGGGGTGAGGATAAAGAACACCGGGGAGCTGTTTTTT. The chain is built from TRBV2 and TRBJ2-2, with 8 bases lining up with TRBD1. This CDR3 contains 18 residues. Per the germline V gene, CDR1 is SNHLY and CDR2 is FYNNEI. Trimming at V came to 5 bases and at J to 1 base, leaving 12 bases not matched to a gene.